One sample yielded the 20 T cell receptor beta chains listed below, sequenced in a study of human T cells and chemical hapten exposure. Time point described: patch test 1, 2 weeks after DPC sensitization. Treatment reported: therapeutic diphenylcyclopropenone sensitization with weekly scalp DPC. A single record per CDR3 protein comes from TCRdb applying MiXCR to the RACE reads. The sample has roughly 380,000 distinct CDR3 sequences, approximately 5.1% seen once. This sample comprised whole blood, obtained in connection with sensitization to the hapten diphenylcyclopropenone (DPC). The receptor set was obtained from a woman aged 50 to 65 with alopecia areata. Some clones in this sample may be carry-over from other donors' samples.

This clonotype occurred many times. The V gene is TRBV20-1, the J gene TRBJ2-7, with a possible D match to TRBD2 (5 bases). The germline V gene encodes CDR1 DFQATT and CDR2 SNEGSKA (reference sequence). This CDR3 is 14 amino acids long. Trimming left V 6 bases short and J 3 bases short, with 18 bases between. The CDR3 loop is CSARSRAAIYEQYF. CDR3 bases: TGCAGTGCCCGTTCTAGAGCGGCGATCTACGAGCAGTACTTC.

The chain employs TRBV20-1 and TRBJ2-1; 8 bases agree with TRBD1. The germline V gene encodes CDR1 DFQATT and CDR2 SNEGSKA (reference sequence). CDR3 length: 14 residues. The junction had 7 bases not matched to a gene; V was cut back by 5 bases and J by 4 bases. This CDR3 reads CSAGTRDRYNEQFF. The CDR3 region has the DNA TGCAGTGCTGGAACCCGGGACAGGTACAATGAGCAGTTCTTC.

This clonotype was observed at least ten times. This chain uses TRBV5-1 with TRBJ1-4, with D unclear. The V gene lost 0 bases and the J gene lost 4 bases, with 7 bases spanning the gap. Germline V gene data show CDR1 as SGHRS and CDR2 as YFSETQ. This CDR3 spans 14 amino acids. The CDR3: CASSLDGLNEKLFF. DNA for the CDR3: TGCGCCAGCAGCTTGGACGGTCTTAATGAAAAACTGTTTTTT. The full variable domain, with the rest looked up from reference TRBV5-1 and TRBJ1-4, is KAGVTQTPRYLIKTRGQQVTLSCSPISGHRSVSWYQQTPGQGLQFLFEYFSETQRNKGNFPGRFSGRQFSNSRSEMNVSTLELGDSALYLCASSLDGLNEKLFFGSGTQLSVL.

This clonotype was observed a handful of times. The rearrangement links TRBV11-2 to TRBJ2-1, with D hard to call. Germline loops: CDR1 SGHAT, CDR2 FQNNGV. This CDR3 comprises 15 residues. Trimming stripped 0 bases from V and 3 bases from J, with 9 bases between. CDR3 bases: TGTGCCAGCAGCTTAGACGTGGGCAACTACAATGAGCAGTTCTTC. It yields the protein CASSLDVGNYNEQFF.

This clonotype has more than one count but fewer than ten. This rearrangement joins TRBV7-3 to TRBJ1-4; D call uncertain. CDR1 and CDR2 from the germline V gene are SGHTA and FQGTGA. The CDR3 loop spans 16 amino acids. V was cut by 5 bases and J by 7 bases, with 20 bases left in between. CDR3 protein: CASSPEDGPKGEKLFF. CDR3 in DNA: TGTGCCAGCAGCCCTGAAGACGGCCCCAAGGGTGAAAAACTGTTTTTT.

The sample holds many counts of this clonotype. The genes are TRBV5-1 and TRBJ2-7; TRBD2 matches 8 bases. The V segment lost 0 bases and the J segment 4 bases; nucleotides outside the gene matches: 3. Germline values: CDR1 SGHRS, CDR2 YFSETQ. The CDR3 length is 14 residues. CDR3 protein: CASSLAAGDYEQYF. In DNA form, the CDR3 reads TGCGCCAGCAGCTTGGCAGCGGGGGATTACGAGCAGTACTTC.

This clonotype showed up many times. The chain employs TRBV12-3 or TRBV12-4 and TRBJ2-5; 11 bases line up with TRBD2. The CDR3 sequence is 15 residues long. V was clipped by 7 bases and J by 1 base; unmatched bases: 5. CDR3 protein: CASTLAGGTQETQYF. The CDR3 coding sequence is TGTGCCAGCACCCTAGCGGGGGGCACCCAAGAGACCCAGTACTTC.

At least ten counts were recorded for this clonotype. The chain uses TRBV5-4 and TRBJ1-1; a possible D gene is TRBD1 (5 bases). The CDR3 has 12 residues. Between the trimmed V and J ends, which lost 5 bases and 6 bases, there was a span of 11 bases. From germline, CDR1 is SGHNT and CDR2 YYREEE (reference sequence). This CDR3 reads CASRGLGAEAFF. Written as DNA, the CDR3 is TGTGCCAGCAGGGGGCTGGGGGCTGAAGCTTTCTTT.

This clonotype was seen ten or more times. The CDR3 bases are TGTGCCAGCAGCTTGATGGGGGGCAATGAGCAGTTCTTC. It encodes CASSLMGGNEQFF. This chain uses TRBV5-4 with TRBJ2-1, with D possibly TRBD2 on 6 matching bases. Germline V gives CDR1 SGHNT, CDR2 YYREEE (reference sequence). The V end lost 1 base, the J end lost 6 bases, and 8 bases lay between the germline ends. This CDR3 region has 13 residues.

This clonotype was seen repeatedly, ten times or more. This chain connects TRBV20-1 to TRBJ1-6; D gene unclear. CDR1 is DFQATT, CDR2 SNEGSKA, per germline (reference sequence). Trimming shortened V by 3 bases and J by 10 bases, and 10 bases separated the two germline ends. The CDR3 spans 12 residues. Here the CDR3 DNA reads TGCAGTGCTAGGCGGGAGAACTCACCCCTCCACTTT. It specifies CSARRENSPLHF.

This clonotype was counted at least ten times. This chain uses TRBV6-2 or TRBV6-3 with TRBJ2-3; TRBD2 aligns across 10 bases. In germline, CDR1 is MNHEY, CDR2 SVGEGT. Trimming removed 4 bases from V and 1 base from J; junction bases left unmatched: 5. The CDR3 totals 16 residues. CDR3 bases: TGTGCCAGCAGTTCCCCTAGCGGGAGAGGCACAGATACGCAGTATTTT. This translates into CASSSPSGRGTDTQYF.

This clonotype was recorded many times. The rearrangement joins TRBV15 to TRBJ1-1; a weak D match, TRBD1 (6 bases). The CDR3 consists of 16 residues. The germline V gene encodes CDR1 LNHNV and CDR2 YYDKDF (reference sequence). Trimming shortened V by 0 bases and J by 1 base, and 12 bases separated the two germline ends. The CDR3 here is CATSRDWGGGNTEAFF. CDR3 nucleotides: TGTGCCACCAGCAGAGATTGGGGAGGGGGGAACACTGAAGCTTTCTTT.

The chain couples TRBV7-2 to TRBJ1-4, with D possibly matching TRBD1 (6 bases). Between the trimmed V and J ends, which lost 0 bases and 8 bases, there was a span of 13 bases. The CDR3 extends over 15 amino acids. Per the germline V gene, CDR1 is SGHTA and CDR2 is FQGNSA. The CDR3 reads CASSLAGASSEKLFF. The CDR3 coding sequence is TGTGCCAGCAGCTTAGCGGGGGCGTCGAGCGAAAAACTGTTTTTT. The variable domain in full, completed from reference TRBV7-2 and TRBJ1-4, reads GAGVSQSPSNKVTEKGKDVELRCDPISGHTALYWYRQSLGQGLEFLIYFQGNSAPDKSGLPSDRFSAERTGGSVSTLTIQRTQQEDSAVYLCASSLAGASSEKLFFGSGTQLSVL.

This clonotype was observed a handful of times. V is TRBV18 and J is TRBJ2-2; D possibly corresponds to TRBD1 (5 bases). V was cut by 4 bases and J by 3 bases, with 9 bases left in between. CDR3 length: 14 residues. CDR1 is KGHSH, CDR2 LQKENI, per germline. CDR3 protein: CASSRSRDTGELFF. The CDR3 DNA follows: TGTGCCAGCTCACGCTCCAGGGACACCGGGGAGCTGTTTTTT.

There are many counts of this clonotype. This sequence joins TRBV29-1 and TRBJ1-5; no clear D. V gave up 5 bases and J gave up 3 bases, with 11 bases separating them. This CDR3 region has 13 residues. Per germline, CDR1 SQVTM and CDR2 ANQGSEA. The CDR3 protein is CSVSRELNQPQHF. The CDR3 DNA reads as TGCAGCGTTTCGAGAGAGCTCAATCAGCCCCAGCATTTT.

This clonotype has a count of ten or more. The CDR3: CSARVGTSMADTQYF. The CDR3 DNA reads TGCAGTGCTAGAGTTGGGACTAGCATGGCAGATACGCAGTATTTT. The chain joins TRBV20-1 to TRBJ2-3, with 9 nucleotides matching TRBD2. CDR1 and CDR2 (germline): DFQATT, SNEGSKA (reference sequence). The CDR3 contains 15 residues. V shed 1 base, J shed 4 bases, and the junction held 6 bases outside the gene matches.

Ten or more counts support this clonotype. The chain is built from TRBV19 and TRBJ2-2; tentatively, D is TRBD2 (6 bases). Per the germline V gene, CDR1 is LNHDA and CDR2 is SQIVND (reference sequence). V was pared by 5 bases and J by 5 bases, with 12 bases between. The CDR3 covers 14 residues. The CDR3 protein is CASSQSAGTGELFF. Written as DNA, the CDR3 is TGTGCCAGTAGTCAAAGTGCGGGGACCGGGGAGCTGTTTTTT.

This clonotype has at least ten counts. The chain links TRBV7-6 to TRBJ2-3; D possibly matches TRBD1 or TRBD2 (5 bases each). This CDR3 has 17 amino acids. The V and J ends lost 0 bases and 2 bases respectively, with 15 bases between them. Germline V CDR1 and CDR2: SGHVS, FNYEAQ. The CDR3 DNA is TGTGCCAGCAGCTTAGCTACCCGGGACCCAATCACAGATACGCAGTATTTT. Translated, it gives CASSLATRDPITDTQYF.

This clonotype was detected many times. This chain uses TRBV9 with TRBJ1-4; D gene unclear. The CDR3 runs to 14 residues. CDR1 SGDLS and CDR2 YYNGEE come from the germline V gene. Deletions cut 3 bases from V and 4 bases from J, with 10 bases between. The CDR3 DNA is TGTGCCAGCAGCGGAGAGTACTTTAATGAAAAACTGTTTTTT. Amino acids: CASSGEYFNEKLFF.

This clonotype was counted ten times or more. The V gene is TRBV12-5, the J gene TRBJ1-5; D not certain. The CDR3 has 13 amino acids. Trimming left V 1 base short and J 1 base short, with 2 bases between. Germline CDR1 reads LGHNT; CDR2 reads FRNRAP. CDR3 DNA sequence: TGTGCTAGTGGTTTGGCAAGCAATCAGCCCCAGCATTTT. It encodes CASGLASNQPQHF.